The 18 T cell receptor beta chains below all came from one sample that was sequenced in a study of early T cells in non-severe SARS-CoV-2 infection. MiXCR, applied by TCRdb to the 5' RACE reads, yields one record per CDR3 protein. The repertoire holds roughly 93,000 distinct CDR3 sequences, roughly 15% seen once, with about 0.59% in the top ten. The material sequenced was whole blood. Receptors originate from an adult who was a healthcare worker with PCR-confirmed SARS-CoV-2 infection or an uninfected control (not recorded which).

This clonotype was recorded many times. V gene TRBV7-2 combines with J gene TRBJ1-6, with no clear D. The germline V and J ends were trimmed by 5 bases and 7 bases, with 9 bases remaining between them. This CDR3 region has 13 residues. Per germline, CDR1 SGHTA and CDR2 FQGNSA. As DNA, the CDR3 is TGTGCCAGCAGCACACGTAGCAATTCACCCCTCCACTTT. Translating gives CASSTRSNSPLHF. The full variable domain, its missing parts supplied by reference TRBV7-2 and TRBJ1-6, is GAGVSQSPSNKVTEKGKDVELRCDPISGHTALYWYRQSLGQGLEFLIYFQGNSAPDKSGLPSDRFSAERTGGSVSTLTIQRTQQEDSAVYLCASSTRSNSPLHFGNGTRLTVT.

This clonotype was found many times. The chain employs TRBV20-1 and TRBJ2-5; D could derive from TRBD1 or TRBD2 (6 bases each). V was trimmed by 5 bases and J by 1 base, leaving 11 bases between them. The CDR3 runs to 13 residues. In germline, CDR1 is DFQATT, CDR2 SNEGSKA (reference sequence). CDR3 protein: CSALWGAQETQYF. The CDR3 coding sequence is TGCAGTGCTCTTTGGGGGGCCCAAGAGACCCAGTACTTC.

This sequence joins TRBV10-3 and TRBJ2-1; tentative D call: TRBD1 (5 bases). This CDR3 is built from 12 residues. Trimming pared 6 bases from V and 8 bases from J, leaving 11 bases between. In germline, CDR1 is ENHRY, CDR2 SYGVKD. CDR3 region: CAIRVRGDEQFF. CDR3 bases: TGTGCCATCAGGGTTAGGGGCGATGAGCAGTTCTTC.

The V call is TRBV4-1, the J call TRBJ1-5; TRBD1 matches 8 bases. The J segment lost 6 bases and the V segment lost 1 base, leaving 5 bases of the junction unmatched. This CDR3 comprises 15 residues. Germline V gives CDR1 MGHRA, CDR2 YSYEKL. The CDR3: CASSQAGQGRQPQHF. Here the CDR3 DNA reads TGCGCCAGCAGCCAAGCCGGACAGGGCCGTCAGCCCCAGCATTTT.

Here the CDR3 reads CASSSIRPSRRETQYF. The CDR3 DNA follows: TGTGCCAGCAGCTCAATCCGACCGTCACGGAGGGAGACCCAGTACTTC. The chain recombines TRBV28 with TRBJ2-5; possibly TRBD2 for D (5 bases). CDR3 length: 16 amino acids. CDR1 and CDR2 from the germline V gene are MDHEN and SYDVKM. V was clipped by 6 bases and J by 5 bases, with 22 bases between them.

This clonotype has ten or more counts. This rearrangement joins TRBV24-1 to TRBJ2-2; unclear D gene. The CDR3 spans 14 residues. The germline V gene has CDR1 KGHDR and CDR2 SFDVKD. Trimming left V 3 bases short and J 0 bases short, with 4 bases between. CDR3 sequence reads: CATSDVPNTGELFF. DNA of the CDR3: TGTGCCACCAGTGATGTACCGAACACCGGGGAGCTGTTTTTT.

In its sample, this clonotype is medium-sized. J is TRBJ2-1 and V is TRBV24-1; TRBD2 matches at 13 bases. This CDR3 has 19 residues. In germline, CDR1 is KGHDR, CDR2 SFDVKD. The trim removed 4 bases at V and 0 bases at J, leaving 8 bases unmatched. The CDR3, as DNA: TGTGCCACCAGTGACTCCGGACTAGCGGGGGTCACCTCCTACAATGAGCAGTTCTTC. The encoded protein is CATSDSGLAGVTSYNEQFF.

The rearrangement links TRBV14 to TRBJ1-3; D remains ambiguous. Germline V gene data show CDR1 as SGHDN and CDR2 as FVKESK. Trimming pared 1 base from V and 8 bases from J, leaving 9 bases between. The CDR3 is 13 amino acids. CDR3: CASSQVSFHTIYF. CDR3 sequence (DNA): TGTGCCAGCAGCCAAGTCAGCTTCCACACCATATATTTT.

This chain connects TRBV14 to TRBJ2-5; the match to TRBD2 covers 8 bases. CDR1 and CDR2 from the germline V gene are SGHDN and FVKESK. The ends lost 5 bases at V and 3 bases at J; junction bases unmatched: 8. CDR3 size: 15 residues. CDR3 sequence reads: CASSEISGLEETQYF. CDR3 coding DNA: TGTGCCAGCAGCGAAATCTCGGGACTAGAAGAGACCCAGTACTTC.

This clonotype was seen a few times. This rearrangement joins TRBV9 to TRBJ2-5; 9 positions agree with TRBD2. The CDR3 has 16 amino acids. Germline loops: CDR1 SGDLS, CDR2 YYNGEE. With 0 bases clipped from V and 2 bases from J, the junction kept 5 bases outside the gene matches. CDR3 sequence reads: CASSVGLAGQQETQYF. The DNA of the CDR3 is TGTGCCAGCAGCGTAGGGCTAGCGGGGCAACAAGAGACCCAGTACTTC.

The CDR3 sequence: CASSSIGPINTGELFF. CDR3 nucleotide sequence: TGTGCCAGTAGTTCCATTGGACCGATAAACACCGGGGAGCTGTTTTTT. The chain couples TRBV19 to TRBJ2-2; the D is unclear. The V end lost 5 bases, the J end lost 2 bases, and 15 bases lay between the germline ends. From germline, CDR1 is LNHDA and CDR2 SQIVND (reference sequence). The CDR3 is 16 amino acids.

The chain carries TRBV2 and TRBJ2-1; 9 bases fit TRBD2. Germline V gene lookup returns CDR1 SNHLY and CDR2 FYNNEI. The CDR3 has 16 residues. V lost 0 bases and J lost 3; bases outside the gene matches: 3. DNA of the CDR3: TGTGCCAGCAGTGAAGCGCGCGGGGGGGACTACAATGAGCAGTTCTTC. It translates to CASSEARGGDYNEQFF.

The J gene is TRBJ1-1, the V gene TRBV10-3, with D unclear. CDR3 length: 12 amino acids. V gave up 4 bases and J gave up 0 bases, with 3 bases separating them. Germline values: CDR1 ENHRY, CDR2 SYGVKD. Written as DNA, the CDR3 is TGTGCCATCAGTGGGGTGAACACTGAAGCTTTCTTT. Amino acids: CAISGVNTEAFF.

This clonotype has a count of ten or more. CDR3 sequence reads: CASILRDRGSGTEAFF. The CDR3 DNA reads as TGTGCCAGCATCCTCCGGGACAGGGGGAGCGGCACTGAAGCTTTCTTT. The chain uses TRBV2 and TRBJ1-1, with 11 bases that match TRBD1. V was pared by 7 bases and J by 4 bases, with 11 bases of the junction left unmatched. The germline V gene has CDR1 SNHLY and CDR2 FYNNEI. The CDR3 is 16 amino acids.

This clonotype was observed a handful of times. The DNA of the CDR3 is TGCAGTGCTAGATCGCAGGGGGATAGCAATCAGCCCCAGCATTTT. Translation gives CSARSQGDSNQPQHF. This chain connects TRBV20-1 to TRBJ1-5; 7 nucleotides align to TRBD1. This CDR3 comprises 15 residues. The J segment lost 0 bases and the V segment lost 2 bases, leaving 4 bases of the junction unmatched. Germline loops: CDR1 DFQATT, CDR2 SNEGSKA (reference sequence).

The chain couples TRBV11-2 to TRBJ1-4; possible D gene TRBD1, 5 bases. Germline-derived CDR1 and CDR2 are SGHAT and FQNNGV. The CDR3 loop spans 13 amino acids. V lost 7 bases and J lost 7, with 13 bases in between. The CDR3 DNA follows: TGTGCCAGCAAAAAGAACGGGGGTGAAAAACTGTTTTTT. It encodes CASKKNGGEKLFF.

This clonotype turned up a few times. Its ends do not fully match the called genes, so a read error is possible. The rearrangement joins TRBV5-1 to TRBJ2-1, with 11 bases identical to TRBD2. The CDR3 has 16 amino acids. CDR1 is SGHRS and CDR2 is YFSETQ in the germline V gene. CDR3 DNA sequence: TGTGCCAGCAGTTATAGCGGGGGGGCCAACTACAATGAGCAGTTCTTC. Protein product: CASSYSGGANYNEQFF.

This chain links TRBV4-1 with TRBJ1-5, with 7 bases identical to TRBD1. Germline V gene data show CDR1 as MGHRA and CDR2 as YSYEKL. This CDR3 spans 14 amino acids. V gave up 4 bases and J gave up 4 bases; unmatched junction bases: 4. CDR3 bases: TGCGCCAGCAGCCTCTCCAGGGGGAATCAGCCCCAGCATTTT. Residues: CASSLSRGNQPQHF.